The following is a T cell receptor beta chain sequence with its context. The sample comes from a study of blood T cell repertoires in COVID-19. The CDR3 runs 17 residues. The germline CDR1 and CDR2 sequences are MNHEY and SVGEGT. V was shortened by 7 bases and J by 4 bases, with 26 bases between the two germline ends. Under the authors' procedure: From reference gene primer amplification, estimates of nucleated cell counts were derived. Generated by immunoSEQ multiplex PCR, the TCRdb table keeps only in-frame clones and is missing some. That table supplies the V and J calls and clone size; D and trimming were determined from the DNA. The sample lists tens of thousands of clones, about 80% occurring once.

This clonotype was obtained from a human donor in a cohort sampled during active COVID-19. The source material was peripheral blood. The genes are TRBV6-2 or TRBV6-3 and TRBJ2-7; D is undetermined. This chain's CDR3 is CASIPRYSITPAYEQYF. The CDR3 DNA reads TGTGCCAGCATCCCACGGTACAGCATAACCCCTGCATACGAGCAGTACTTC.